A selection of T cell receptor beta chains follows, all from one sample in a study of early T cells in non-severe SARS-CoV-2 infection. Using its own MiXCR run on the 5' RACE reads, TCRdb lists one record per CDR3 protein. Altogether tens of thousands of distinct CDR3 sequences are present, 5% to 6.5% being singletons, with the ten largest covering about 6.1%. The sequencing used whole blood, collected at baseline. Receptors were obtained from an adult who was a healthcare worker with PCR-confirmed SARS-CoV-2 infection or an uninfected control (not recorded which). CDR3s include the opening cysteine and the closing phenylalanine or tryptophan. The D gene is left open where the match is weak. Rows may omit the clone size; those that give it use once, few, many or a size class.

cdr3_nt | cdr3_aa | cdr3_length | d_call | clone_size | j_call | v_call
TGCGCCAGCAGCCATCCCTCAGGAGGTGAAGCTTTCTTT | CASSHPSGGEAFF | 13 | - | many | TRBJ1-1 | TRBV4-3
TGTGCCAGCTCACCTAAGTCCAACACTGAAGCTTTCTTT | CASSPKSNTEAFF | 13 | - | many | TRBJ1-1 | TRBV18
TGTGCCAGCAGTGAAGACAGGGGCGGCACCGGGGAGCTGTTTTTT | CASSEDRGGTGELFF | 15 | TRBD1 | many | TRBJ2-2 | TRBV25-1
TGTGCCAGCAGTTCCGGCAGGGGAAGTGGCACAGATACGCAGTATTTT | CASSSGRGSGTDTQYF | 16 | - | - | TRBJ2-3 | TRBV6-2/TRBV6-3
TGTGCCACGAACAGGGCAGGCGACACAGATACGCAGTATTTT | CATNRAGDTDTQYF | 14 | - | many | TRBJ2-3 | TRBV28
TGTGCCAGTAGTCCCCGGGGACAGGGGGCCATGCAGTACTTC | CASSPRGQGAMQYF | 14 | TRBD1 | many | TRBJ2-7 | TRBV19
TGTGCCACCAGCAGAGATAAGGGCAGGGTAAACGAGCAGTACTTC | CATSRDKGRVNEQYF | 15 | - | many | TRBJ2-7 | TRBV15
TGTGCCAGCAGTGGGTGGGAGGACGATGAGCAGTTCTTC | CASSGWEDDEQFF | 13 | - | many | TRBJ2-1 | TRBV28
TGCGCCAGCAGCCCAAGGGACACCTTAACTGAAGCTTTCTTT | CASSPRDTLTEAFF | 14 | - | many | TRBJ1-1 | TRBV5-1
TGTGCCAGCAGTTTATATGGCGGGAGCAAGACAGAGACGCAGTATTTT | CASSLYGGSKTETQYF | 16 | TRBD2 | - | TRBJ2-3 | TRBV27
TGCGCCAGCAGCTTGGGGGGAGAGCAGTTCTTC | CASSLGGEQFF | 11 | - | - | TRBJ2-1 | TRBV5-1
TGTGCCAGCAGTCCTCCCTATTTAGCGGGAGTAACCTACAATGAGCAGTTCTTC | CASSPPYLAGVTYNEQFF | 18 | TRBD2 | many | TRBJ2-1 | TRBV12-3/TRBV12-4
TGTGCCATCAGGGGGACAGACGCCACTGAAGCTTTCTTT | CAIRGTDATEAFF | 13 | TRBD1 | - | TRBJ1-1 | TRBV10-3
TGCGCCAGCAGCTCCGGGACAGGGAATCAGCCCCAGCATTTT | CASSSGTGNQPQHF | 14 | TRBD1 | many | TRBJ1-5 | TRBV10-2
TGTGCCAGCAGCCAGATTTACAATGAGCAGTTCTTC | CASSQIYNEQFF | 12 | - | few | TRBJ2-1 | TRBV3-1
TGCGCCAGCAGCTTGTCCGGACTAGCGGGACTATCCTACGAGCAGTACTTC | CASSLSGLAGLSYEQYF | 17 | TRBD2 | many | TRBJ2-7 | TRBV5-1
TGCGCCAGCAGCCCATGGACAGGGAGCGGAAACACCATATATTTT | CASSPWTGSGNTIYF | 15 | TRBD1 | many | TRBJ1-3 | TRBV5-1
TGCGCCAGCAGCTTGGTGGGGGCCTTCCAAGAGACCCAGTACTTC | CASSLVGAFQETQYF | 15 | - | - | TRBJ2-5 | TRBV5-1
TGCAGCGTTTATGCAGGGGGCGACTATGGCTACACCTTC | CSVYAGGDYGYTF | 13 | TRBD1 | - | TRBJ1-2 | TRBV29-1
TGTGCCAGCAGTTTTGCTGGGGCACAAGAGACCCAGTACTTC | CASSFAGAQETQYF | 14 | - | many | TRBJ2-5 | TRBV12-3/TRBV12-4
TGTGCCAGCACTCCGGCAGGGGGCTATGGCTACACCTTC | CASTPAGGYGYTF | 13 | TRBD1 | many | TRBJ1-2 | TRBV6-5
TGTGCCAGCAGCCAAGGGAGGACTAGCGGGAGTCTCGAGCAGTACTTC | CASSQGRTSGSLEQYF | 16 | TRBD2 | many | TRBJ2-7 | TRBV4-2
TGCAGTGGGCGGGAGAAAGGCAATGCGCAGTATTTT | CSGREKGNAQYF | 12 | TRBD2 | many | TRBJ2-3 | TRBV20-1
TGTGCCAGCAGCCAGAATGGAAAGACCCAGTACTTC | CASSQNGKTQYF | 12 | - | - | TRBJ2-5 | TRBV14
TGTGCCAGCAGTTTAGGTGGGATATTAGAGACCCAGTACTTC | CASSLGGILETQYF | 14 | - | many | TRBJ2-5 | TRBV12-3/TRBV12-4
TGTGCCAGCAGGTACCGGGGGGGGTCCAACAATGAGCAGTTCTTC | CASRYRGGSNNEQFF | 15 | TRBD2 | many | TRBJ2-1 | TRBV12-3/TRBV12-4
TGCAGTGCTAGAGATCTAGGAGGACGGCCCAATGAGCAGTTCTTC | CSARDLGGRPNEQFF | 15 | - | many | TRBJ2-1 | TRBV20-1
TGTGCCAGCAGCCTGGACAGGGGGTACTACAATGAGCAGTTCTTC | CASSLDRGYYNEQFF | 15 | TRBD1 | - | TRBJ2-1 | TRBV11-3
TGTGCCAGCTCACCACCGGGGAGAAGGGACAGTAACTATGGCTACACCTTC | CASSPPGRRDSNYGYTF | 17 | TRBD1 | many | TRBJ1-2 | TRBV18
TGTGCCAGCAGCCCAACAGGGAGAGGGTACACAGATACGCAGTATTTT | CASSPTGRGYTDTQYF | 16 | - | - | TRBJ2-3 | TRBV28
TGTGCCAGCAGTGTAACGGGACTGAATAACTATGGCTACACCTTC | CASSVTGLNNYGYTF | 15 | - | many | TRBJ1-2 | TRBV2
TGTGCCAGCAGTACCCAGGGTTATAATTCACCCCTCCACTTT | CASSTQGYNSPLHF | 14 | - | many | TRBJ1-6 | TRBV6-6
TGTGCCAGCAGCACACAGGGGCCCCAAGAGACCCAGTACTTC | CASSTQGPQETQYF | 14 | TRBD1 | few | TRBJ2-5 | TRBV11-3
TGTGCCAGCAGCCAACTGCTGCGGCCCTCTGGGGCCAACGTCCTGACTTTC | CASSQLLRPSGANVLTF | 17 | - | many | TRBJ2-6 | TRBV14
TGTGCCAGCAGTACAGGGGGGAATACTGAAGCTTTCTTT | CASSTGGNTEAFF | 13 | TRBD1 | many | TRBJ1-1 | TRBV6-5
TGCAGTGCTTTGACTAGCGGGGAGCAGTTCTTC | CSALTSGEQFF | 11 | TRBD2 | - | TRBJ2-1 | TRBV20-1
TGTGCCACTTATAAGGGGGAAGCTAACTATGGCTACACCTTC | CATYKGEANYGYTF | 14 | - | many | TRBJ1-2 | TRBV7-9
TGTGCCACCCTAAGAGGGGTCCCCTACGAGCAGTACTTC | CATLRGVPYEQYF | 13 | - | many | TRBJ2-7 | TRBV28
TGCAGTGCTCTGGACAGAAGGGATTCACCCCTCCACTTT | CSALDRRDSPLHF | 13 | - | many | TRBJ1-6 | TRBV20-1
TGCGCCAGCAGCTTAGGAGCGGGAGTAGCCTACGAGCAGTACTTC | CASSLGAGVAYEQYF | 15 | TRBD2 | - | TRBJ2-7 | TRBV5-1
TGTGCCAGCAGCTGGACGATAGATACGCAGTATTTT | CASSWTIDTQYF | 12 | - | many | TRBJ2-3 | TRBV28